The T cell receptor (beta chain) described here comes from a study of naive and memory T cell subsets. Two oligonucleotides, mixed equimolar, formed the beta constant-region primer covering TRBC1 and TRBC2. One entry per CDR3 protein, called by TCRdb with MiXCR from the UMI-ligation and nested PCR reads. The sample yields approximately 140,000 distinct CDR3 sequences, about 15% seen once. There are a few counts of this clonotype. Overnight CMV lysate stimulation of fresh PBMCs defined donor CMV status by CD4+ IFNgamma. Cells stained for CD3, CD4, CD8, CD45RA, CD27 and viability were sorted into four CD45RA/CD27 subsets. The V gene's germline CDR1 is SGHDN and CDR2 FVKESK. The length of the CDR3 is 17 residues. V was trimmed by 0 bases and J by 4 bases, leaving 16 bases between them.

The material sequenced was naive CD4+ T cells from blood. The source of this sequence is a human donor in good health. This chain joins TRBV14 and TRBJ2-1, with no clear D. CDR3 nucleotides: TGTGCCAGCAGCCAAGAGGGCCCCCGACCGTTTTACAATGAGCAGTTCTTC. It specifies CASSQEGPRPFYNEQFF.